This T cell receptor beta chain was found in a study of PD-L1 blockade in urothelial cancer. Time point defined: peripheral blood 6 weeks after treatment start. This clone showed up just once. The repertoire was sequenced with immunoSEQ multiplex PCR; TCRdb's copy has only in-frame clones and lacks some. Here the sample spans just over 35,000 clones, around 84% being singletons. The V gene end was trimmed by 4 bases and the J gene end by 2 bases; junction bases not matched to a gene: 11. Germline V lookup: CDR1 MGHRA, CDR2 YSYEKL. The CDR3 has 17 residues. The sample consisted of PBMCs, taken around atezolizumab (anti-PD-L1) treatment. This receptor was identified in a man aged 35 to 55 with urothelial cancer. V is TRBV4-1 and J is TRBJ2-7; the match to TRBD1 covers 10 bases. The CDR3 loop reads CASSPRGGTGVPYEQYF. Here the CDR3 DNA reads TGCGCCAGCAGCCCCCGGGGGGGGACAGGGGTCCCCTACGAGCAGTACTTC.